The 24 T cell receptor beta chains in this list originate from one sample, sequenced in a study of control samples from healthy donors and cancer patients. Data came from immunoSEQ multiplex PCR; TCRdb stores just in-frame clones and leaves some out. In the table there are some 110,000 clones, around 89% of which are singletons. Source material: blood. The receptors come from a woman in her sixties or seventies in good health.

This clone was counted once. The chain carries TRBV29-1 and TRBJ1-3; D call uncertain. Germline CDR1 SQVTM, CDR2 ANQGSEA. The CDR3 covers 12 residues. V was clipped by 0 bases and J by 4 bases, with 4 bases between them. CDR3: CSVEDEGNTIYF. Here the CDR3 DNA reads TGCAGCGTTGAAGATGAGGGAAACACCATATATTTT. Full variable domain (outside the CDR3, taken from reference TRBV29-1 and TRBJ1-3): SAVISQKPSRDICQRGTSLTIQCQVDSQVTMMFWYRQQPGQSLTLIATANQGSEATYESGFVIDKFPISRPNLTFSTLTVSNMSPEDSSIYLCSVEDEGNTIYFGEGSWLTVV.

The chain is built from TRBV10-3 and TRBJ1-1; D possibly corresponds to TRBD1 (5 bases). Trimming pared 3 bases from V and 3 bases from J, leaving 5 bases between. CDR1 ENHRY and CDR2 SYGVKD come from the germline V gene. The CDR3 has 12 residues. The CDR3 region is CAISDRDTEAFF. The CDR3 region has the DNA TGTGCCATCAGTGACAGGGACACTGAAGCTTTCTTT.

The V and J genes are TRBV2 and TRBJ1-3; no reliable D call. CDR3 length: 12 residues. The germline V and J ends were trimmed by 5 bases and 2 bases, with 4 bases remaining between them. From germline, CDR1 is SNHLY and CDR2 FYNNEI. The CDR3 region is CASSIAGNTIYF. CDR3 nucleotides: TGTGCCAGCAGTATAGCTGGAAACACCATATATTTT.

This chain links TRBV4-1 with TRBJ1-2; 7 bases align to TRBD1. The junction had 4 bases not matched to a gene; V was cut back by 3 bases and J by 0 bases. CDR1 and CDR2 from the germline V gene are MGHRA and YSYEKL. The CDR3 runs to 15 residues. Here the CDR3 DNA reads TGCGCCAGCAGCCAGGGACAGCTAGCTAACTATGGCTACACCTTC. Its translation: CASSQGQLANYGYTF.

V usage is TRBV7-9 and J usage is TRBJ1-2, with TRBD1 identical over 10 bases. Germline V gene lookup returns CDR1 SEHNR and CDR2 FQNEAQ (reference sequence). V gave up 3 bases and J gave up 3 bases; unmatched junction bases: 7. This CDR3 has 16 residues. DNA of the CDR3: TGTGCCAGCAGCTTGGACAGGGGGGGAGAGTACTATGGCTACACCTTC. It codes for CASSLDRGGEYYGYTF.

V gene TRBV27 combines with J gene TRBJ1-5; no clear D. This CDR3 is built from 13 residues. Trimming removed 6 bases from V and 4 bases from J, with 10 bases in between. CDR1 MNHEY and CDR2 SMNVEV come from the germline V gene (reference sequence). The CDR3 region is CASRIRANQPQHF. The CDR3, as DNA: TGTGCCAGCAGGATCCGGGCTAATCAGCCCCAGCATTTT.

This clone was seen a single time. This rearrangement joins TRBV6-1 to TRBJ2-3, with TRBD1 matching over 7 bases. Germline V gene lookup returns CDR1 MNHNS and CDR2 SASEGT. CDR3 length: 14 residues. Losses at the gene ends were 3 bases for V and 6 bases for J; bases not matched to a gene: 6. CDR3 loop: CASSDRTRGDTQYF. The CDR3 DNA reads TGTGCCAGCAGTGACCGGACCAGGGGGGATACGCAGTATTTT.

CDR3 loop: CASSVEARGAYEQYF. DNA for the CDR3: TGTGCCAGCAGCGTAGAGGCCAGGGGGGCCTACGAGCAGTACTTC. The chain couples TRBV9 to TRBJ2-7, with D possibly matching TRBD1 (7 bases). This CDR3 contains 15 residues. Trimming took 0 bases from V and 2 from J, leaving 12 bases between them. Germline V gene data show CDR1 as SGDLS and CDR2 as YYNGEE.

This CDR3 is CASSVVDVVEQPQHF. Written as DNA, the CDR3 is TGTGCCAGCAGCGTAGTTGATGTAGTGGAGCAGCCCCAGCATTTT. The chain combines TRBV9 with TRBJ1-5; D remains unclear. V lost 0 bases to trimming and J lost 7 bases, with 14 bases between them. The germline V gene has CDR1 SGDLS and CDR2 YYNGEE. The CDR3 loop spans 15 amino acids.

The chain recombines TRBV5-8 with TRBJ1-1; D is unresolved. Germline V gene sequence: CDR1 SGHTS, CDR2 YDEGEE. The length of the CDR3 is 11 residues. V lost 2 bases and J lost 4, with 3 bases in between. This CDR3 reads CASSFPTEAFF. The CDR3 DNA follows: TGTGCCAGCAGCTTCCCCACTGAAGCTTTCTTT.

In nucleotides, the CDR3 is TGTGCCAGCAGTTTGGCCTCGGACTACGAGCAGTACTTC. Its translation: CASSLASDYEQYF. The V gene is TRBV27, the J gene TRBJ2-7, with unresolved D. This CDR3 has 13 amino acids. Germline V gene sequence: CDR1 MNHEY, CDR2 SMNVEV (reference sequence). V was trimmed by 3 bases and J by 3 bases, leaving 9 bases between them.

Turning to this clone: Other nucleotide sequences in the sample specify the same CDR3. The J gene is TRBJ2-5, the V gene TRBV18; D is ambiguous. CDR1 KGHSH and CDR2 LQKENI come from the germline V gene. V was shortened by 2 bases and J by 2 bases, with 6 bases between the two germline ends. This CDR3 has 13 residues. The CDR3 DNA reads TGTGCCAGCTCACCAGGGCAGCAAGAGACCCAGTACTTC. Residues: CASSPGQQETQYF.

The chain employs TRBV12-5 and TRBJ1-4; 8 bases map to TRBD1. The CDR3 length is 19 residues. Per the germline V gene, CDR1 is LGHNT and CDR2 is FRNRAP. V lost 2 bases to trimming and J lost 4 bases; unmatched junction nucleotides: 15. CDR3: CASGLTSGTGFRGNEKLFF. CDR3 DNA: TGTGCTAGTGGTTTGACCTCCGGGACAGGTTTTCGCGGTAATGAAAAACTGTTTTTT.

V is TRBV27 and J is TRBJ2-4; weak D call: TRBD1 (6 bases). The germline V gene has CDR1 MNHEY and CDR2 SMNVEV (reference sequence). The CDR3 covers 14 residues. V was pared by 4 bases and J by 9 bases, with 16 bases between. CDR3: CASSSPNRESIQYF. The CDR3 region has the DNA TGTGCCAGCAGTTCCCCCAACAGGGAAAGCATTCAGTACTTC.

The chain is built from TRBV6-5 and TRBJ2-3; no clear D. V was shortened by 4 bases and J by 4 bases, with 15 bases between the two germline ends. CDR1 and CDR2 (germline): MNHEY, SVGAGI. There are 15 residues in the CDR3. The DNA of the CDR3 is TGTGCCAGCAGTTCAATTGCCGACACCGCAGATACGCAGTATTTT. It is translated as CASSSIADTADTQYF.

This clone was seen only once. The chain's CDR3 is CASSVATGTNEKLFF. In DNA form, the CDR3 reads TGTGCCAGCAGCGTAGCTACAGGGACTAATGAAAAACTGTTTTTT. The rearrangement uses TRBV9 and TRBJ1-4; D might be TRBD1 (6 bases). This CDR3 is 15 amino acids long. Trimming removed 0 bases from V and 2 bases from J, with 8 bases in between. Looked up from germline, CDR1 is SGDLS and CDR2 is YYNGEE.

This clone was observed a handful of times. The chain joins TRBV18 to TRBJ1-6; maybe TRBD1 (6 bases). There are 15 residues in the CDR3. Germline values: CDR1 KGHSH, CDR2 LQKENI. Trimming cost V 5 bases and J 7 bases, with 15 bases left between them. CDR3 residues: CASSVMRTENSPLHF. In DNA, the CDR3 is TGTGCCAGCTCAGTAATGCGGACAGAGAATTCACCCCTCCACTTT.

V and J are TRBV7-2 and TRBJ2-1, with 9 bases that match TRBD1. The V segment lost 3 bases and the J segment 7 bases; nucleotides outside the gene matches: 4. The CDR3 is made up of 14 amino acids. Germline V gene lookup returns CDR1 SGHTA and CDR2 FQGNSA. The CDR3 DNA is TGTGCCAGCAGCTTTGACAGGGGGGGAAATGAGCAGTTCTTC. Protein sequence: CASSFDRGGNEQFF. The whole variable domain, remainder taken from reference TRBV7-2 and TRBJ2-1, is GAGVSQSPSNKVTEKGKDVELRCDPISGHTALYWYRQSLGQGLEFLIYFQGNSAPDKSGLPSDRFSAERTGGSVSTLTIQRTQQEDSAVYLCASSFDRGGNEQFFGPGTRLTVL.

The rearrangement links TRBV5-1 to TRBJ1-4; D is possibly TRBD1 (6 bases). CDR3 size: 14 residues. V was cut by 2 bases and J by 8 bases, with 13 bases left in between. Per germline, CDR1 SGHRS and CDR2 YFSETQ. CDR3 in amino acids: CASSFRGGEEKLFF. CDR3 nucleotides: TGCGCCAGCAGCTTTCGAGGGGGAGAGGAAAAACTGTTTTTT.

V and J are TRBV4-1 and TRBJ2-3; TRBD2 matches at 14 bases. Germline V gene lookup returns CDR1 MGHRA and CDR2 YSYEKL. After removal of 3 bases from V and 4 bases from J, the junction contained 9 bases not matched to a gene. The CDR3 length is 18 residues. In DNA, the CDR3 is TGCGCCAGCAGCCAGGCGACCCTGACTAGCGGGGGGGCAGATACGCAGTATTTT. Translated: CASSQATLTSGGADTQYF.

CDR3 sequence (DNA): TGTGCCAGCTCACCAATCAGGGGCAAACAAGAGACCCAGTACTTC. As protein: CASSPIRGKQETQYF. V gene TRBV18 combines with J gene TRBJ2-5, with a tentative D call TRBD1 (6 bases). There are 15 residues in the CDR3. Germline values: CDR1 KGHSH, CDR2 LQKENI. Trimming removed 2 bases from V and 2 bases from J, with 12 bases in between.

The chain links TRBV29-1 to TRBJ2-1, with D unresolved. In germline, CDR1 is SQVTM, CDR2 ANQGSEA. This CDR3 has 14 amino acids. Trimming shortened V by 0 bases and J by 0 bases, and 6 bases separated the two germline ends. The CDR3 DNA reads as TGCAGCGTTGAAGACCGGAGCTCCTACAATGAGCAGTTCTTC. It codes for CSVEDRSSYNEQFF.

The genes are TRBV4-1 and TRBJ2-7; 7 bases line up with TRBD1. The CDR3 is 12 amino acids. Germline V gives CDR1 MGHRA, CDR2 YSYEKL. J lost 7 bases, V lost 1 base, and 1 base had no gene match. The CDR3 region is CASSQGDREQYF. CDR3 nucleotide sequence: TGCGCCAGCAGCCAAGGGGACAGAGAGCAGTACTTC.

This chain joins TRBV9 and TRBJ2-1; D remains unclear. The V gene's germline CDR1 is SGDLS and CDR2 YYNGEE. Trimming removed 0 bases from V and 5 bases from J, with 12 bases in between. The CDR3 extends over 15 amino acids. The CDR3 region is CASSVGTVGNNEQFF. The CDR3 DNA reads TGTGCCAGCAGCGTAGGGACCGTGGGCAACAATGAGCAGTTCTTC. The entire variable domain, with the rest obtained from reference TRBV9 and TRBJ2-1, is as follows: DSGVTQTPKHLITATGQRVTLRCSPRSGDLSVYWYQQSLDQGLQFLIQYYNGEERAKGNILERFSAQQFPDLHSELNLSSLELGDSALYFCASSVGTVGNNEQFFGPGTRLTVL.